This TCR beta chain was identified in a study of beta chain features in type 1 diabetes. The overall study: Examination spanned fewer than 140,000,000 sorted cells from all samples.

Remarks on this clone: Its antigen is not identified.

Whole-study findings and limits: Across all four CD4+ subsets, people with type 1 diabetes showed modestly shorter TCRB CDR3s.

The sequenced template was cDNA made from the entire isolated RNA. Profiling relied on immunoSEQ multiplex PCR, and the TCRdb table lists in-frame clones only, not all of them. The top ten clones hold over 0.015% of a sample with 200,000 to 300,000 clones, roughly a tenth of them seen once. The J segment lost 7 bases and the V segment lost 5 bases, leaving 14 bases of the junction unmatched. Germline V gene data show CDR1 as SQVTM and CDR2 as ANQGSEA. The CDR3 length is 14 residues. The chain is built from TRBV29-1 and TRBJ2-7, with 7 bases lining up with TRBD1. This clonotype was obtained from a man aged 25 to 40 with type 1 diabetes. The sample consisted of naive CD4+ T cells from blood. CDR3 DNA sequence: TGCAGCGTTCCTGCATGGGACAGCCCCTGGGAGCAGTACTTC. The encoded protein is CSVPAWDSPWEQYF.